The 16 T cell receptor beta chains reported below all come from one sample, sequenced in a study of memory CD4+ T cells and cytomegalovirus serostatus. Repertoires were generated with immunoSEQ multiplex PCR, while TCRdb's copy carries only in-frame clones and drops some. The sample includes 50,000 to 70,000 clones, roughly four fifths of them seen just once. The sort gate was single viable CD3+CD4+CD8-CD45RO+ cells for memory CD4+ T cells. Material: memory CD4+ T cells from blood. The receptor set was obtained from an adult in good health and CMV-seronegative.

J is TRBJ2-1 and V is TRBV10-3, with 7 positions matching TRBD2. V lost 7 bases to trimming and J lost 6 bases; unmatched junction nucleotides: 6. From germline, CDR1 is ENHRY and CDR2 SYGVKD. This CDR3 region has 13 residues. For the CDR3, the DNA is TGTGCCATCACCCAGACTAGCCTCAATGAGCAGTTCTTC. As protein: CAITQTSLNEQFF.

This clone was observed once. CDR3 sequence reads: CASSLAGGTYEQYF. CDR3 nucleotides: TGTGCCAGCAGTCTAGCGGGAGGCACCTACGAGCAGTACTTC. V gene TRBV2 combines with J gene TRBJ2-7, with TRBD2 identical over 11 bases. In germline, CDR1 is SNHLY, CDR2 FYNNEI. The CDR3 sequence is 14 residues long. V gave up 5 bases and J gave up 2 bases; unmatched junction bases: 2.

The CDR3 DNA is TGTGCCAGCACAGGACAGGGCGCGTCGGATGGCTACACCTTC. Its translation is CASTGQGASDGYTF. V and J are TRBV28 and TRBJ1-2, with 8 positions matching TRBD1. Per germline, CDR1 MDHEN and CDR2 SYDVKM. Losses at the gene ends were 7 bases for V and 6 bases for J; bases not matched to a gene: 10. CDR3 length equals 14 residues.

Only one count was recorded for this clone. This chain connects TRBV11-3 to TRBJ2-3, with no clear D. Germline CDR1 is SGHNT and CDR2 is YENEEA. The CDR3 is 13 residues long. V was clipped by 5 bases and J by 6 bases, with 12 bases between them. The CDR3 sequence is CASSPRRSDTQYF. CDR3 DNA sequence: TGTGCCAGCAGCCCCCGGCGCAGTGATACGCAGTATTTT.

The rearrangement joins TRBV6-1 to TRBJ2-7, with D uncertain. V was shortened by 10 bases and J by 0 bases, with 10 bases between the two germline ends. This CDR3 is 12 amino acids long. In germline, CDR1 is MNHNS, CDR2 SASEGT. The CDR3 reads CATLGPSYEQYF. Written as DNA, the CDR3 is TGTGCCACCTTAGGACCCTCCTACGAGCAGTACTTC.

The chain uses TRBV12-5 and TRBJ2-3; D possibly corresponds to TRBD1 (6 bases). The CDR3 extends over 15 amino acids. Germline-derived CDR1 and CDR2 are LGHNT and FRNRAP. Trimming removed 7 bases from V and 4 bases from J, with 18 bases in between. DNA of the CDR3: TGTGCTAGTGCCAAAGGGGGTGGAAACCCAGATACGCAGTATTTT. It yields the protein CASAKGGGNPDTQYF.

The chain links TRBV18 to TRBJ2-5; D perhaps matches TRBD2 (7 bases). With 6 bases removed from V and 7 bases from J, the gap between germline ends came to 18 bases. This CDR3 is 14 amino acids long. Germline CDR1 KGHSH, CDR2 LQKENI. The CDR3: CASSSQGGSGTQYF. The CDR3 DNA sequence: TGTGCCAGCTCGTCACAGGGAGGGTCGGGGACCCAGTACTTC. Together with reference TRBV18 and TRBJ2-5, the CDR3 gives the full variable domain: NAGVMQNPRHLVRRRGQEARLRCSPMKGHSHVYWYRQLPEEGLKFMVYLQKENIIDESGMPKERFSAEFPKEGPSILRIQQVVRGDSAAYFCASSSQGGSGTQYFGPGTRLLVL.

The genes are TRBV9 and TRBJ2-3; maybe TRBD2 (6 bases). The CDR3 contains 15 residues. Per the germline V gene, CDR1 is SGDLS and CDR2 is YYNGEE. V was pared by 3 bases and J by 1 base, with 12 bases between. The chain's CDR3 is CASSGGTLGTDTQYF. The CDR3 DNA is TGTGCCAGCAGCGGGGGGACTTTAGGCACAGATACGCAGTATTTT.

This sequence joins TRBV4-2 and TRBJ2-1, with a possible D match to TRBD1 (7 bases). Trimming stripped 8 bases from V and 0 bases from J, with 14 bases between. The CDR3 runs 15 residues. CDR1 is LGHNA and CDR2 is YNFKEQ in the germline V gene. The CDR3 DNA follows: TGTGCCAGCGCAGGGGGGTTCTACTCCTACAATGAGCAGTTCTTC. Residues: CASAGGFYSYNEQFF.

V gene TRBV11-1 combines with J gene TRBJ2-7; D might be TRBD1 (5 bases). Trimming shortened V by 5 bases and J by 5 bases, and 13 bases separated the two germline ends. The germline CDR1 and CDR2 sequences are SGHAT and FQDESV (reference sequence). This CDR3 has 13 residues. The CDR3 loop reads CASSRQGVNEQYF. The CDR3 bases are TGTGCCAGCAGCCGGCAAGGGGTGAACGAGCAGTACTTC.

The sample holds one count of this clone. Other DNA sequences in the same sample also yield this CDR3. The chain combines TRBV10-3 with TRBJ1-5; D might be TRBD1 (5 bases). CDR3 length equals 15 residues. The V and J ends lost 0 bases and 0 bases respectively, with 6 bases between them. Per germline, CDR1 ENHRY and CDR2 SYGVKD. The CDR3 is CAISESGGSNQPQHF. The CDR3 DNA sequence: TGTGCCATCAGTGAGTCGGGGGGTAGCAATCAGCCCCAGCATTTT.

The genes are TRBV2 and TRBJ1-4, with a weak D call TRBD1 (5 bases). The ends were cut back, 7 bases at V and 7 bases at J, with 16 bases in the middle. Germline CDR1 reads SNHLY; CDR2 reads FYNNEI. CDR3 size: 14 residues. CDR3 bases: TGTGCCAGCAAGCCAGGGACCCTTCGTGAAAAACTGTTTTTT. As protein: CASKPGTLREKLFF.

The chain employs TRBV15 and TRBJ2-3, with 16 bases aligning to TRBD2. J gave up 4 bases and V 2 bases, and 6 bases lay outside the gene matches. The CDR3 contains 18 residues. Germline CDR1 LNHNV, CDR2 YYDKDF (reference sequence). The CDR3 is CATSRSSGLAGGPDTQYF. Here the CDR3 DNA reads TGTGCCACCAGCAGATCCTCGGGACTAGCGGGGGGGCCAGATACGCAGTATTTT.

This clone was seen only a few times. The chain combines TRBV10-2 with TRBJ1-1; TRBD1 is a possible D gene (6 bases). V dropped 4 bases and J dropped 3 bases, with 6 bases sitting between them. Germline CDR1 reads WSHSY; CDR2 reads SAAADI. The CDR3 consists of 12 residues. CDR3 amino acids: CASSGGHTEAFF. CDR3 DNA: TGCGCCAGCAGTGGGGGGCACACTGAAGCTTTCTTT.

The gene calls are TRBV4-1 and TRBJ2-3; 9 nucleotides align to TRBD2. CDR1 and CDR2 from the germline V gene are MGHRA and YSYEKL. CDR3 length: 19 residues. V gave up 0 bases and J gave up 0 bases; unmatched junction bases: 10. The CDR3 loop reads CASSQDKRGAATSTDTQYF. The CDR3 nucleotides read TGCGCCAGCAGCCAAGATAAGCGGGGGGCCGCAACTAGCACAGATACGCAGTATTTT.

The chain links TRBV6-5 to TRBJ1-5; TRBD1 agrees at 9 bases. The CDR3 has 15 amino acids. The junction had 8 bases not matched to a gene; V was cut back by 4 bases and J by 7 bases. Germline V gene data show CDR1 as MNHEY and CDR2 as SVGAGI. CDR3 protein: CASSFFGTGNQPQHF. CDR3 sequence (DNA): TGTGCCAGCAGTTTCTTCGGGACAGGGAACCAGCCCCAGCATTTT.